The entry below gives a single T cell receptor (beta chain) sequence along with its context. Its antigen remains unidentified. This entry comes from a study of identical twins. Study-level points and caveats: Excess twin sharing in beta out-of-frame sequences was weaker. In drawing conclusions, the study used cross-sectional statistical analysis and did not follow the same donors.

TCRdb reprocessed the 5' RACE reads via MiXCR and lists one record per CDR3 protein. The table lists 1.5 million to 2 million distinct CDR3 sequences, roughly a third of them singletons. Germline CDR1 is MNHEY and CDR2 is SMNVEV (reference sequence). The trim removed 4 bases at V and 8 bases at J, leaving 10 bases unmatched. The CDR3 spans 16 residues. The receptor was derived from a newborn girl in good health. The rearrangement uses TRBV27 and TRBJ1-6; 8 bases align to TRBD1. The specimen sequenced was cord blood. The CDR3 DNA reads TGTGCCAGCAGTTCCCGAAGGACAGGGTCGGATTCACCCCTCCACTTT. Translating it yields CASSSRRTGSDSPLHF.